The entry below describes one T cell receptor beta chain. This sample was taken from a study of graft-versus-host responses after intestinal transplantation. General study results and limits: GvH clonotypes were identified within recipient marrow, with a subset emerging first in ileum or blood.

The ends were cut back, 3 bases at V and 8 bases at J, with 2 bases in the middle. CDR1 SGHVS and CDR2 FNYEAQ come from the germline V gene. This CDR3 has 10 amino acids. Responders (approximately 200,000, CFSE-labeled) were co-plated with approximately 200,000 irradiated, violet-dye-labeled stimulators. Assay: immunoSEQ multiplex PCR; the TCRdb copy retains only in-frame clones and omits some. The table has around 20,000 clones, about 33% seen once. The specimen comprised alloreactive CD8+ T cells from a mixed lymphocyte reaction culture, sampled before intestinal transplant. The subset here: CFSE-low proliferating T cells sorted from approximately six-day pre-transplant mixed lymphocyte reaction (GvH or HvG direction). This TCR was sampled from a human patient who received an intestinal transplant. This rearrangement joins TRBV7-6 to TRBJ2-1, with D unresolved. CDR3 nucleotide sequence: TGTGCCAGCAGCTTCCATGAGCAGTTCTTC. Protein sequence: CASSFHEQFF.